The 3 T cell receptor beta chains below all came from one sample that was sequenced in a study of spatial heterogeneity in lung cancer. Via MiXCR, TCRdb re-called the 5' RACE reads, giving one row per CDR3 protein. The data show about 45,000 distinct CDR3 sequences, with under 25% seen just once and roughly 6.5% held by the top ten. Time point: blood at routine non-recurrence follow-up after resection. The input for sequencing was PBMCs, taken at follow-up. The receptors were gathered from a female donor with early-stage non-small cell lung cancer.

This clonotype came up a few times. The rearrangement joins TRBV21-1 to TRBJ2-1. TRBV21-1 is an annotated pseudogene. The CDR3 has 10 residues. This CDR3 reads CASSYSEQFF. The CDR3 nucleotides read TGTGCCAGCAGCTATAGTGAGCAGTTCTTC.

By share, this clonotype counts as medium-sized (0.01 to 0.1%). The gene calls are TRBV7-9 and TRBJ2-3; the match to TRBD2 covers 16 bases. V dropped 4 bases and J dropped 0; count of bases not matched to a gene: 13. In germline, CDR1 is SEHNR, CDR2 FQNEAQ (reference sequence). This CDR3 contains 21 residues. This CDR3 reads CASSSLTLGLAGGRSTDTQYF. The CDR3 DNA reads TGTGCCAGCAGCTCCCTTACGCTGGGACTAGCGGGGGGGCGAAGCACAGATACGCAGTATTTT.

A few counts support this clonotype. The CDR3 sequence is CASSVAGGTIEQFF. CDR3 bases: TGTGCCAGCAGCGTAGCGGGGGGAACAATTGAGCAGTTCTTC. The chain combines TRBV9 with TRBJ2-1; 7 nucleotides match TRBD2. With 0 bases clipped from V and 9 bases from J, the junction kept 6 bases outside the gene matches. Germline V CDR1 and CDR2: SGDLS, YYNGEE. This CDR3 is built from 14 residues. The full variable domain, completed using reference TRBV9 and TRBJ2-1, is DSGVTQTPKHLITATGQRVTLRCSPRSGDLSVYWYQQSLDQGLQFLIQYYNGEERAKGNILERFSAQQFPDLHSELNLSSLELGDSALYFCASSVAGGTIEQFFGPGTRLTVL.